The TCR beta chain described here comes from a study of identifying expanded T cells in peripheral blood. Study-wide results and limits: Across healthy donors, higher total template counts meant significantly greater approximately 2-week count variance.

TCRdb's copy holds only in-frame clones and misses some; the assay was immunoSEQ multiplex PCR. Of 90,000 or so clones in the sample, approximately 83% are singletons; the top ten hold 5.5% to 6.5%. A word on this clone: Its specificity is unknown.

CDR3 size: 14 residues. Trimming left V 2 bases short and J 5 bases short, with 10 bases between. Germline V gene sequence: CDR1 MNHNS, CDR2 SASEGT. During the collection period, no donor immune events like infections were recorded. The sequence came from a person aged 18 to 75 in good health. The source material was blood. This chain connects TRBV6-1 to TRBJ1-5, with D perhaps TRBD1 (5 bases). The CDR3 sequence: CASSESRVYQPQHF. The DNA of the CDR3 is TGTGCCAGCAGTGAATCCAGGGTGTATCAGCCCCAGCATTTT.